Listed below are T cell receptor beta chains from one sample, sequenced in a study of blood T cell repertoires in COVID-19. Assay: immunoSEQ multiplex PCR; the TCRdb copy retains only in-frame clones and omits some. The sample records about 170,000 clones, approximately 90% being singletons. Sequencing input: peripheral blood. The receptors shown here come from a man younger than 35 with active or convalescent COVID-19. Both conserved end residues are part of each CDR3. A D gene is named only where the DNA matches it firmly. Clone size is given for some rows only: seen once, a few or many times, or a class if the clone is expanded.

TRBD2 | TRBJ2-1 | TRBV4-2 | 15 | . | TGTGCCAGCAGCCAAGATAAGGGACTAGGTACTGAGCAGTTCTTC | CASSQDKGLGTEQFF
TRBD1 | TRBJ1-2 | TRBV6-6 | 15 | . | TGTGCCAGCAGTTACACGCGGACAGGGATCTCTGGCTACACCTTC | CASSYTRTGISGYTF
. | TRBJ2-5 | TRBV5-5 | 13 | . | TGTGCCAGCAGCTTGCGGGGTCAAGAGACCCAGTACTTC | CASSLRGQETQYF
TRBD2 | TRBJ2-1 | TRBV9 | 15 | . | TGTGCCAGCAGCGCACGGGACTACCTCGACGGGGAGCAGTTCTTC | CASSARDYLDGEQFF
. | TRBJ2-7 | TRBV7-2 | 15 | . | TGTGCCAGCAGCTTAGGAGGGGGTAATAGGTACGAGCAGTACTTC | CASSLGGGNRYEQYF
TRBD2 | TRBJ2-2 | TRBV4-3 | 18 | . | TGCGCCAGCAGCCAAGAAGTACTAGCGGATCACAACACCGGGGAGCTGTTTTTT | CASSQEVLADHNTGELFF
TRBD1 | TRBJ2-3 | TRBV19 | 14 | . | TGTGCCAGTAGCTCGGGACAGGACACAGATACGCAGTATTTT | CASSSGQDTDTQYF
TRBD1 | TRBJ2-7 | TRBV30 | 15 | once | TGTGCCTGGAGTGCAACCGGGACAGGGGGAAACGAGCAGTACTTC | CAWSATGTGGNEQYF
. | TRBJ1-2 | TRBV28 | 12 | . | TGTGCCAGCAGTTTCGCCTATGATGGCTACACCTTC | CASSFAYDGYTF
. | TRBJ2-5 | TRBV7-2 | 15 | . | TGTGCCAGCAGCTTAGGAGGCAGGGGATCGGAGACCCAGTACTTC | CASSLGGRGSETQYF